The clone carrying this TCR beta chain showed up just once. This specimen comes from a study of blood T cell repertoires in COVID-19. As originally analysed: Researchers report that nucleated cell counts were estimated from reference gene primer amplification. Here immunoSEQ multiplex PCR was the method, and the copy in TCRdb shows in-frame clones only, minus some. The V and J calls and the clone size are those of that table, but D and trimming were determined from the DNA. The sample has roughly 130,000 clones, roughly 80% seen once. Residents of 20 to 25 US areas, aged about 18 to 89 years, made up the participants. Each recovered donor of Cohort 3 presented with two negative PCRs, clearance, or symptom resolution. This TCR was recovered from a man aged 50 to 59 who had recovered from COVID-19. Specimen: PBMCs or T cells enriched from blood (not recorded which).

In DNA form, the CDR3 reads TGTGCCAGCAGCTTGACAGGGGTCAGGTCTAACTATGGCTACACCTTC. Translated: CASSLTGVRSNYGYTF. The chain combines TRBV13 with TRBJ1-2, with TRBD1 matching 8 bases. The germline V gene has CDR1 PRHDT and CDR2 FYEKMQ (reference sequence). The CDR3 is 16 residues long. V shed 3 bases, J shed 0 bases, and the junction held 6 bases outside the gene matches.